Listed here is a single TCR beta chain. The table lists this clonotype with many counts. What this receptor recognizes is not known. Per-base qualities were not stored, and no clone one base away is much larger. The record originates from a study of Graves' ophthalmopathy and Graves' hyperthyroidism listed by TCRdb under 2018. Regarding the study in general: Peripheral blood was collected at initial diagnosis, prior to any treatment. To tell Graves' ophthalmopathy apart from Graves' hyperthyroidism, and to predict which patients would progress to ophthalmopathy, the study relied on TCR beta repertoire signatures. In total, 135 blood samples were TCR-sequenced: fewer than 50 ophthalmopathy, around 75 hyperthyroidism and roughly 17 hyperthyroidism-to-ophthalmopathy patients. A discovery set of 90 to 100 patients (approximately 45 ophthalmopathy, 55 to 60 stable hyperthyroidism) was enrolled to explore V-J signatures distinguishing ophthalmopathy from hyperthyroidism. An independent validation cohort was composed of fewer than 20 hyperthyroidism patients and approximately 15 patients who later progressed from hyperthyroidism to ophthalmopathy. In roughly 6 hyperthyroidism patients, T-cell repertoires of thyroid tissue and blood were compared. Once sampling was done, hyperthyroidism patients were given methimazole at a starting dose of 30 mg daily, while ophthalmopathy patients were given high-dose intravenous methylprednisolone. The 75 to 100 discovery patients were randomly divided into training and test sets at a 7:3 ratio. What the work shows at the level of the full study, not this receptor alone: Sample size was not statistically predetermined, and group allocation was not concealed from the investigators. Most expanded thyroid clonotypes with frequency above 0.001 were also detected in blood, suggesting blood repertoires may reflect the thyroid immune response. In validation, the model predicted ophthalmopathy progression with more than 55% sensitivity and around 72% specificity; roughly eleven predicted patients were CT-confirmed with GO in a median of about 7.1 months. In cross-validation, the 13-signature model distinguished ophthalmopathy from stable hyperthyroidism with less than 90% sensitivity and around 84% specificity, while in the test set the corresponding values were 80% and 75%.

TCR beta CDR3 regions were amplified from RNA transcripts for repertoire sequencing. A first-round RT-PCR used HTBI primers with the Qiagen OneStep RT-PCR kit, followed by a second-round multiplex PCR, size selection and purification. Sequencing of the libraries was carried out on an Illumina HiSeq2000 in paired-end mode with 100 bp reads. The study's processing was this. Reads were processed with SOAPnuke, discarding reads with adapters, uncalled bases, mean Phred below 15, or no exact constant-primer or identifier match. High-quality paired reads were merged with COPE v1.2.5. Unique nucleotide sequences were defined as clonotypes and aligned to IMGT TRB V, D and J references using MiTCR v1.1. The analysis was limited to V-J combinations with a frequency above 0.0001, which together covered about 99% of the repertoires. For each V-J combination, a TCR clonal expansion and chaos score was defined as the ratio of F50 clonal expansion to chaos observed in the TCRdist matrix. Welch's t-statistics and random forest were used to reduce features to about a dozen V-J combinations, which were fed into a naive Bayes classifier. Thyroid-blood repertoire similarity was quantified with the Morisita-Horn index. Clones were called with MiXCR by TCRdb after fastp trimmed the public reads at Q25, and only in-frame beta chains were retained. Rows merge per CDR3 protein into single entries with the most common DNA and genes. TCRdb, not the authors, supplied the V and J calls. The sample includes about 400,000 distinct CDR3 sequences, with approximately 16% observed a single time. Approximately 1.4% of the sample rests with the top ten.

CDR1 is given as MNHEY and CDR2 as SMNVEV, both from the germline V gene (reference sequence). V loses 4 bases of germline sequence and J loses 1 base, and the interval between the two ends is 19 bases. The CDR3 has 17 amino acids, counting the end cysteine and phenylalanine. Of the read, only the CDR3 DNA is kept; its 51 bases are in frame from base 1. Patients with ophthalmopathy had moderately to severely active disease, with a Clinical Activity Score of 3 or more, a NOSPECS grade of 4 or more, and a disease duration of less than 3 months. Patients with other autoimmune diseases, uncontrolled infections, pregnancy or lactation were excluded. Clinical symptoms, serum thyroxine, TRAb, thyroid ultrasound and orbital computed tomography were used for diagnosis. PBMCs were isolated from 10 ml of fresh peripheral blood by Ficoll-Paque density gradient centrifugation. Trizol reagent was used to extract the total RNA, and its quality was then checked on an Agilent 2100 Bioanalyzer.

The rearranged segments are TRBV27 and TRBJ1-2, with a tentative D gene TRBD1 over 5 matching bases. The sample consisted of peripheral blood. This sequence originates from a woman under 30 with Graves' ophthalmopathy. Donor details come from another sample of the same person, matched by shared clones. The CDR3: CASSSSPRDRSNYGYTF. The DNA reads as follows: TGTGCCAGCAGTTCCTCCCCCCGGGACCGAAGTAACTATGGCTACACCTTC.